Below, 13 T cell receptor beta chains from the same sample are listed, as sequenced in a study of response to subunit inactivated influenza vaccine. TCRdb fed the RT-PCR reads into MiXCR, producing one record per CDR3 protein. The sample yields a few hundred thousand distinct CDR3 sequences, roughly 22% seen once. The specimen comprised PBMCs from blood, sampled about 20 months after vaccination. The receptor set was obtained from a man aged 50 to 69 who received an inactivated influenza vaccine.

The V gene is TRBV29-1, the J gene TRBJ2-5; no firm D call. Germline CDR1 is SQVTM and CDR2 is ANQGSEA. The CDR3 runs to 10 residues. V lost 6 bases to trimming and J lost 7 bases, with 9 bases between them. The chain's CDR3 is CSVEWGTQYF. Here the CDR3 DNA reads TGCAGCGTAGAATGGGGGACCCAGTACTTC. Using reference TRBV29-1 and TRBJ2-5 for the parts outside the CDR3, the full variable domain is SAVISQKPSRDICQRGTSLTIQCQVDSQVTMMFWYRQQPGQSLTLIATANQGSEATYESGFVIDKFPISRPNLTFSTLTVSNMSPEDSSIYLCSVEWGTQYFGPGTRLLVL.

The chain uses TRBV5-6 and TRBJ2-1; D is unclear. The CDR3 covers 15 residues. Germline V lookup: CDR1 SGHDT, CDR2 YYEEEE. V was clipped by 0 bases and J by 8 bases, with 15 bases between them. As DNA, the CDR3 is TGTGCCAGCAGCTTGGGCCCACCCGGTAGGGATGAGCAGTTCTTC. Translated, it gives CASSLGPPGRDEQFF. The full variable domain, in which reference TRBV5-6 and TRBJ2-1 provide the parts outside the CDR3, is DAGVTQSPTHLIKTRGQQVTLRCSPKSGHDTVSWYQQALGQGPQFIFQYYEEEERQRGNFPDRFSGHQFPNYSSELNVNALLLGDSALYLCASSLGPPGRDEQFFGPGTRLTVL.

A few counts support this clonotype. V and J are TRBV7-8 and TRBJ1-1, with D unresolved. The V gene lost 7 bases and the J gene lost 5 bases, with 20 bases spanning the gap. The CDR3 consists of 15 residues. Looked up from germline, CDR1 is SGHVS and CDR2 is FQNEAQ. CDR3 sequence (DNA): TGTGCCAGCAACGAATTCGGCAGTTATGAGACTGAAGCTTTCTTT. Protein product: CASNEFGSYETEAFF.

J is TRBJ2-5 and V is TRBV7-6, with D tentatively TRBD1 (5 bases). CDR3 length equals 14 residues. The germline CDR1 and CDR2 sequences are SGHVS and FNYEAQ. V was clipped by 1 base and J by 5 bases, with 11 bases between them. The CDR3 DNA is TGTGCCAGCAGCTTAGGACAGTTAGGGGAGACCCAGTACTTC. This sequence encodes CASSLGQLGETQYF.

Comments on this clonotype: At one end, the junction sequence differs from germline, possibly due to a read error. The chain uses TRBV29-1 and TRBJ2-1; 10 nucleotides align to TRBD2. Germline lookup yields CDR1 SQVTM and CDR2 ANQGSEA. This CDR3 is 15 amino acids long. The CDR3 bases are TGCAGCGGAGGATTGGTTCCTAGCGGGAGTCCTGAGCAGTTATTC. Amino acid sequence: CSGGLVPSGSPEQLF.

The chain links TRBV7-2 to TRBJ1-6; no clear D gene. V was pared by 5 bases and J by 4 bases, with 15 bases between. Germline CDR1 is SGHTA and CDR2 is FQGNSA. The length of the CDR3 is 16 residues. The CDR3, as DNA: TGTGCCAGCAGCCCATGGGCGGACGAATATAATTCACCCCTCCACTTT. As protein: CASSPWADEYNSPLHF.

This clonotype was observed a few times. J is TRBJ2-1 and V is TRBV3-1; D perhaps matches TRBD2 (5 bases). V was trimmed by 0 bases and J by 4 bases, leaving 10 bases between them. The germline V gene encodes CDR1 LGHDT and CDR2 YNNKEL (reference sequence). The CDR3 is 15 residues long. Here the CDR3 reads CASSQDSGFYNEQFF. In nucleotides, the CDR3 is TGTGCCAGCAGCCAAGATTCGGGATTTTACAATGAGCAGTTCTTC.

Ten or more counts support this clonotype. V is TRBV27 and J is TRBJ1-5; D ambiguous. The V gene's germline CDR1 is MNHEY and CDR2 SMNVEV (reference sequence). This CDR3 spans 17 amino acids. The CDR3 reads CALKTPPVRGSNQPQHF. Here the CDR3 DNA reads TGTGCTCTTAAGACCCCCCCAGTTAGAGGTAGCAATCAGCCCCAGCATTTT.

J is TRBJ1-1 and V is TRBV5-4; D possibly corresponds to TRBD1 (5 bases). CDR3 size: 16 residues. Trimming removed 0 bases at V and 3 bases at J, with 15 bases between. Germline V gene lookup returns CDR1 SGHNT and CDR2 YYREEE (reference sequence). Written as DNA, the CDR3 is TGTGCCAGCAGCTTGGAACCGGGGGGAGTCGACACTGAAGCTTTCTTT. The encoded protein is CASSLEPGGVDTEAFF. The full variable domain, rest sourced from reference TRBV5-4 and TRBJ1-1, is ETGVTQSPTHLIKTRGQQVTLRCSSQSGHNTVSWYQQALGQGPQFIFQYYREEENGRGNFPPRFSGLQFPNYSSELNVNALELDDSALYLCASSLEPGGVDTEAFFGQGTRLTVV.

The V and J genes are TRBV28 and TRBJ1-4; TRBD1 agrees at 9 bases. The CDR3 runs 14 residues. From germline, CDR1 is MDHEN and CDR2 SYDVKM. Trimming at V came to 5 bases and at J to 8 bases, leaving 6 bases not matched to a gene. In nucleotides, the CDR3 is TGTGCCAGCAGTCGGGGACAGGGACACGAAAAACTGTTTTTT. Protein sequence: CASSRGQGHEKLFF.

The table lists this clonotype with many counts. The chain joins TRBV4-1 to TRBJ2-7, with D hard to call. The CDR3 spans 17 residues. Trimming took 1 base from V and 0 from J, leaving 16 bases between them. Per the germline V gene, CDR1 is MGHRA and CDR2 is YSYEKL. The CDR3 sequence is CASSQAGMRQLSYEQYF. The CDR3 DNA reads TGCGCCAGCAGCCAAGCGGGCATGCGTCAACTCTCCTACGAGCAGTACTTC.

The sample holds a few counts of this clonotype. The V call is TRBV7-8, the J call TRBJ1-5; D may be TRBD1 (5 bases). Germline V gene sequence: CDR1 SGHVS, CDR2 FQNEAQ. Trimming took off 2 bases at V and 0 bases at J, with 14 bases between the two ends. This CDR3 has 17 amino acids. The CDR3 coding sequence is TGTGCCAGCAGCTTAACGTCGGCAGGGTATAGCAATCAGCCCCAGCATTTT. Translated, it gives CASSLTSAGYSNQPQHF.

This chain uses TRBV10-3 with TRBJ1-1; a possible D gene is TRBD1 (5 bases). The CDR3 is 13 amino acids. Trimming cost V 4 bases and J 4 bases, with 10 bases left between them. Germline V gene data show CDR1 as ENHRY and CDR2 as SYGVKD. CDR3 sequence: CAISVGEGTEAFF. CDR3 nucleotide sequence: TGTGCCATCAGTGTAGGGGAGGGCACTGAAGCTTTCTTT.